These 15 T cell receptor beta chains originate from one sample sequenced in a study of blood T cells in healthy people across ages. A second PCR of roughly 7 to 11 cycles used a sample-barcoded 5' primer and a J-beta primer mix. Via MiXCR, TCRdb re-called the 5' RACE reads, giving one row per CDR3 protein. The sample yields 550,000 to 750,000 distinct CDR3 sequences, around 21% seen once. The material sequenced was blood. Receptors were obtained from a man between 70 and 80 years old in good health.

This chain links TRBV9 with TRBJ2-1, with 9 positions matching TRBD2. The V gene end was trimmed by 3 bases and the J gene end by 5 bases; junction bases not matched to a gene: 9. From germline, CDR1 is SGDLS and CDR2 YYNGEE. This CDR3 is built from 16 residues. The chain's CDR3 is CASSALGGRVDNEQFF. CDR3 sequence (DNA): TGTGCCAGCAGCGCCTTGGGCGGGAGGGTCGACAATGAGCAGTTCTTC.

J is TRBJ2-3 and V is TRBV5-5; D possibly corresponds to TRBD2 (6 bases). The CDR3 totals 14 residues. CDR1 SGHKS and CDR2 YYEKEE come from the germline V gene (reference sequence). Trimming shortened V by 4 bases and J by 6 bases, and 15 bases separated the two germline ends. The CDR3 here is CASSRSGSRDTQYF. The CDR3 nucleotides are TGTGCCAGCAGCAGATCCGGGAGCAGGGATACGCAGTATTTT.

The genes are TRBV2 and TRBJ2-7, with 8 bases identical to TRBD1. V gave up 8 bases and J gave up 7 bases; unmatched junction bases: 13. The CDR3 is made up of 14 amino acids. Germline V lookup: CDR1 SNHLY, CDR2 FYNNEI. CDR3 nucleotides: TGTGCCAGCCAGGAGACAGGGGAAAGTTGGGAGCAGTACTTC. The encoded protein is CASQETGESWEQYF.

A remark on this clonotype: At one end, the junction sequence differs from germline, possibly due to a read error. This rearrangement joins TRBV5-1 to TRBJ2-5; D is perhaps TRBD1 (6 bases). Germline lookup yields CDR1 SGHRS and CDR2 YFSETQ. The CDR3 extends over 14 amino acids. The CDR3 region is CASGLVGAEETQYF. CDR3 DNA: TGCGCCAGCGGCTTGGTGGGGGCGGAAGAGACCCAGTACTTC. The whole variable domain, filled in from reference TRBV5-1 and TRBJ2-5, reads KAGVTQTPRYLIKTRGQQVTLSCSPISGHRSVSWYQQTPGQGLQFLFEYFSETQRNKGNFPGRFSGRQFSNSRSEMNVSTLELGDSALYLCASGLVGAEETQYFGPGTRLLVL.

The chain recombines TRBV5-1 with TRBJ1-4; D may be TRBD1 (6 bases). V shed 0 bases and J shed 4 bases, with 13 bases lying between them. CDR1 is SGHRS and CDR2 is YFSETQ in the germline V gene. The CDR3 runs to 16 residues. In DNA, the CDR3 is TGCGCCAGCAGCTTGGGCCGGGACACTGGTAATGAAAAACTGTTTTTT. Its translation is CASSLGRDTGNEKLFF. Full variable domain (missing parts from reference TRBV5-1 and TRBJ1-4): KAGVTQTPRYLIKTRGQQVTLSCSPISGHRSVSWYQQTPGQGLQFLFEYFSETQRNKGNFPGRFSGRQFSNSRSEMNVSTLELGDSALYLCASSLGRDTGNEKLFFGSGTQLSVL.

The chain uses TRBV25-1 and TRBJ2-1; D gene ambiguous. TRBJ2-5 matches the DNA end more closely, so the J call is doubtful. This CDR3 is 13 amino acids long. Looked up from germline, CDR1 is MGHDK and CDR2 is SYGVNS. The CDR3 nucleotides read TGTGCCAGCAGTGAGGACCGGGCAGCGACCCAGTACTTC. Translation: CASSEDRAATQYF.

This clonotype showed up just a few times. The rearrangement joins TRBV14 to TRBJ2-3; the match to TRBD2 covers 10 bases. Germline assignment: CDR1 SGHDN and CDR2 FVKESK. The CDR3 extends over 16 amino acids. After removal of 5 bases from V and 5 bases from J, the junction contained 10 bases not matched to a gene. The CDR3 DNA is TGTGCCAGCAGCTTCCTGGCGATAGCGGGAGGAGATACGCAGTATTTT. Amino acid sequence: CASSFLAIAGGDTQYF.

This clonotype was seen a few times. This sequence joins TRBV4-1 and TRBJ2-1; D is ambiguous. V lost 1 base to trimming and J lost 5 bases, with 6 bases between them. The CDR3 consists of 13 residues. Germline V gene sequence: CDR1 MGHRA, CDR2 YSYEKL. The chain's CDR3 is CASSQGFDNEQFF. The CDR3 coding sequence is TGCGCCAGCAGCCAAGGATTTGACAATGAGCAGTTCTTC.

This chain connects TRBV6-2 or TRBV6-3 to TRBJ1-5; 8 bases line up with TRBD1. The CDR3 extends over 15 amino acids. Germline assignment: CDR1 MNHEY and CDR2 SVGEGT. With 5 bases clipped from V and 7 bases from J, the junction kept 10 bases outside the gene matches. The CDR3 DNA is TGTGCCAGCAGTCCCCTAGGACAGGGACCACAGCCCCAGCATTTT. Amino acids: CASSPLGQGPQPQHF.

Only a few counts were recorded for this clonotype. The rearrangement links TRBV20-1 to TRBJ2-7; 8 bases align to TRBD2. This CDR3 spans 14 amino acids. The V gene's germline CDR1 is DFQATT and CDR2 SNEGSKA (reference sequence). The trim removed 5 bases at V and 1 base at J, leaving 7 bases unmatched. The CDR3 DNA reads TGCAGTGCTCTTAGCGGGGCGGATTCCTACGAGCAGTACTTC. Protein product: CSALSGADSYEQYF.

This clonotype has a handful of counts. Sequence at one end of the junction differs from germline and may be a read error. This chain joins TRBV7-9 and TRBJ2-1, with a possible D match to TRBD2 (5 bases). From germline, CDR1 is SEHNR and CDR2 FQNEAQ (reference sequence). The length of the CDR3 is 15 residues. This chain's CDR3 is CASSLSRESYNEQFF. The CDR3 DNA reads TGCGCCAGCAGCTTATCGAGGGAGTCCTACAATGAGCAGTTCTTC.

This clonotype was counted ten times or more. CDR3 sequence reads: CASSARQRTEAFF. DNA for the CDR3: TGTGCCAGCAGCGCCCGACAGAGGACTGAAGCTTTCTTT. The chain recombines TRBV7-3 with TRBJ1-1; D possibly corresponds to TRBD1 (5 bases). The germline V gene encodes CDR1 SGHTA and CDR2 FQGTGA. CDR3 length equals 13 residues. The germline V and J ends were trimmed by 5 bases and 5 bases, with 12 bases remaining between them.

This sequence joins TRBV20-1 and TRBJ2-5; 9 bases are a match to TRBD1. CDR1 and CDR2 from the germline V gene are DFQATT and SNEGSKA (reference sequence). J lost 3 bases, V lost 6 bases, and 14 bases had no gene match. The CDR3 loop spans 16 amino acids. The CDR3 nucleotides are TGCAGTGCCACCGCTCCGGGACAGGGAGGGGAAGAGACCCAGTACTTC. Protein: CSATAPGQGGEETQYF.

A word on this clonotype: A much bigger clone sits one base away, suggesting this may be a read error. The rearrangement links TRBV20-1 to TRBJ1-1; 8 bases line up with TRBD1. The CDR3 runs to 12 residues. The germline gives CDR1 DFQATT, CDR2 SNEGSKA (reference sequence). This CDR3 is CGASQGAAEAFF. The CDR3 nucleotides are TGCGGTGCTAGCCAGGGGGCTGCTGAAGCTTTCTTT.

There are many counts of this clonotype. The chain has TRBV5-1 and TRBJ1-2; a weak D match, TRBD1 (5 bases). V shed 3 bases and J shed 8 bases, with 14 bases lying between them. The CDR3 is made up of 13 amino acids. Germline V lookup: CDR1 SGHRS, CDR2 YFSETQ. DNA of the CDR3: TGCGCCAGCAGCTATTCAGGGAATCAAGGCTACACCTTC. This encodes CASSYSGNQGYTF.